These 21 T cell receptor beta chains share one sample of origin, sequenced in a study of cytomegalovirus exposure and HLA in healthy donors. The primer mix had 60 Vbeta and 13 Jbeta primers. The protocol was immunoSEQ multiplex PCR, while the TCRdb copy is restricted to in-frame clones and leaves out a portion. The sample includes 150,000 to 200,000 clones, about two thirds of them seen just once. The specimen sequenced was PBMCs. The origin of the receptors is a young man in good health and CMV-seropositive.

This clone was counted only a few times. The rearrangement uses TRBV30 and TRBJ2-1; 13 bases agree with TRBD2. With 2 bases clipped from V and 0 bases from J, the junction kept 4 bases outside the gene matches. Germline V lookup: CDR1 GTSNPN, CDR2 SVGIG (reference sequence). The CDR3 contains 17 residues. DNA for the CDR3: TGTGCCTGGAGTCCGGGACTAGCGGGATCCTCCTACAATGAGCAGTTCTTC. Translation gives CAWSPGLAGSSYNEQFF.

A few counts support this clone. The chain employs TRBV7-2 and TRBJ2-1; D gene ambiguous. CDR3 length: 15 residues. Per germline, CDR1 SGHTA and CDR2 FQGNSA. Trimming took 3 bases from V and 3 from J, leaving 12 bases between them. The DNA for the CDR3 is TGTGCCAGCAGCTTCCCGGGTTACCTCTACAATGAGCAGTTCTTC. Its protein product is CASSFPGYLYNEQFF.

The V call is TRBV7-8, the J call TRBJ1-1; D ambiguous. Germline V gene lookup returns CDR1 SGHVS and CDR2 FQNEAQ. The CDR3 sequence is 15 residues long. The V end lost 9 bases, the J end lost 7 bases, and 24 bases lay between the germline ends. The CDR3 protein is CASQVRRARDDEAFF. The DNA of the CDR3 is TGTGCCAGTCAGGTGAGGAGGGCCCGAGACGATGAAGCTTTCTTT.

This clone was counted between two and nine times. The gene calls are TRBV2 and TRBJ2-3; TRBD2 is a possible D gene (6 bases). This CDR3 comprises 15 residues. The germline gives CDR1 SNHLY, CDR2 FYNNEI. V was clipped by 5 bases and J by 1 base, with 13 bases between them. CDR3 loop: CASSTRLVGTDTQYF. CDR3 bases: TGTGCCAGCAGTACCCGACTAGTAGGCACAGATACGCAGTATTTT. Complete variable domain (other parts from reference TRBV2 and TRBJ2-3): EPEVTQTPSHQVTQMGQEVILRCVPISNHLYFYWYRQILGQKVEFLVSFYNNEISEKSEIFDDQFSVERPDGSNFTLKIRSTKLEDSAMYFCASSTRLVGTDTQYFGPGTRLTVL.

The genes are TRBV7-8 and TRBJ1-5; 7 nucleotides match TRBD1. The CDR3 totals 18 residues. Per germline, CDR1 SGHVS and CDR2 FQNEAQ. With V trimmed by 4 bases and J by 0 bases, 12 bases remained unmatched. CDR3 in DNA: TGTGCCAGCAGCTCTCGACAGGGCCCCACTCATAGCAATCAGCCCCAGCATTTT. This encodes CASSSRQGPTHSNQPQHF.

Written as DNA, the CDR3 is TGTGCCAGCAGCCAAGGGAGGGAAGGGACCCAGTACTTC. Protein: CASSQGREGTQYF. The chain carries TRBV4-2 and TRBJ2-5, with D maybe TRBD2 (6 bases). From germline, CDR1 is LGHNA and CDR2 YNFKEQ. V was shortened by 1 base and J by 7 bases, with 10 bases between the two germline ends. The CDR3 loop spans 13 amino acids.

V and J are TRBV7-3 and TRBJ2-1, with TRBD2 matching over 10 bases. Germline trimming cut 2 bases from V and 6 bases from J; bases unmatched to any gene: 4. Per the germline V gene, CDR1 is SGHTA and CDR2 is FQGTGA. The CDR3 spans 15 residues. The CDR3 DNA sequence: TGTGCCAGCAGCTTAGGGACTAGCGTGGGCAATGAGCAGTTCTTC. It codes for CASSLGTSVGNEQFF.

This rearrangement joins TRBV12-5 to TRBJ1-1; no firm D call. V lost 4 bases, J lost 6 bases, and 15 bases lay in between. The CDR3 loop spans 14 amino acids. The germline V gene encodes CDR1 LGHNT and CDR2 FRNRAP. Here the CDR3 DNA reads TGTGCTAGTGGTTCGACTCTGCAAGGCGCTGAAGCTTTCTTT. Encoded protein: CASGSTLQGAEAFF.

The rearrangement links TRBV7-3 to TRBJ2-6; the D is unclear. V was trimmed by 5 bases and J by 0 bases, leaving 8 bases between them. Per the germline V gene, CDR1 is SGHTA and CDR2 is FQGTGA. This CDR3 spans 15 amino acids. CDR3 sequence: CASSPTHSGANVLTF. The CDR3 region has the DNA TGTGCCAGCAGCCCGACACACTCTGGGGCCAACGTCCTGACTTTC.

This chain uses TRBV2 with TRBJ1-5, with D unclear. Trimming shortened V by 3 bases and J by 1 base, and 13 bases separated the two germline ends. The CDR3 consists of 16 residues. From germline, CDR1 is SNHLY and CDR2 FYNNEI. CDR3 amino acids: CASSDILTGSNQPQHF. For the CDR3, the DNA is TGTGCCAGCAGTGACATATTAACGGGAAGCAATCAGCCCCAGCATTTT.

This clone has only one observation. CDR3 bases: TGTGCCTTAGTCAAGAATAATTCACCCCTCCACTTT. Protein product: CALVKNNSPLHF. The chain employs TRBV30 and TRBJ1-6; D not certain. The germline V and J ends were trimmed by 7 bases and 5 bases, with 9 bases remaining between them. This CDR3 is built from 12 residues. CDR1 and CDR2 (germline): GTSNPN, SVGIG (reference sequence). Full variable domain (missing parts from reference TRBV30 and TRBJ1-6): SQTIHQWPATLVQPVGSPLSLECTVEGTSNPNLYWYRQAAGRGLQLLFYSVGIGQISSEVPQNLSASRPQDRQFILSSKKLLLSDSGFYLCALVKNNSPLHFGNGTRLTVT.

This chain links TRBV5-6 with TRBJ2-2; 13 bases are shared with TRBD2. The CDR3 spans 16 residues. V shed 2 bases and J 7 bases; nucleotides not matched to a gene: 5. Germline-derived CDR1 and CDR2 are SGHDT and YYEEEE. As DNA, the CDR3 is TGTGCCAGCAGCTTAGGACTAGCGGGAGTGGTCGGGGAGCTGTTTTTT. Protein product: CASSLGLAGVVGELFF.

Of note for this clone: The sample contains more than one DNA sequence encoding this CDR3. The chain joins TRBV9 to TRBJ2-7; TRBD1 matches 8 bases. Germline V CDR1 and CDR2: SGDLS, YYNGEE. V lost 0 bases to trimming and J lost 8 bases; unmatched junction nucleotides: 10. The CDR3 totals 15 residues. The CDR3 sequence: CASSVGSGGESKQYF. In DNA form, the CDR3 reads TGTGCCAGCAGCGTAGGGTCAGGGGGCGAAAGCAAGCAGTACTTC.

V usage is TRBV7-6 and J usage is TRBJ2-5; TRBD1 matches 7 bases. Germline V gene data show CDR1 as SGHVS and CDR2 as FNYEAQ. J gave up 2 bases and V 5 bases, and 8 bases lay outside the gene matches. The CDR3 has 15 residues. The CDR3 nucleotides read TGTGCCAGCAGCGTCGGGACAGACTTACAAGAGACCCAGTACTTC. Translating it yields CASSVGTDLQETQYF.

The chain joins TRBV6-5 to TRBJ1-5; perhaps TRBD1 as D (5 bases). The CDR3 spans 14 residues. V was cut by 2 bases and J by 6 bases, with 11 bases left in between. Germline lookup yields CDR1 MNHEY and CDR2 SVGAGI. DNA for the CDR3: TGTGCCAGCAGTTACATAGGGGTTTCTCAGCCCCAGCATTTT. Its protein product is CASSYIGVSQPQHF.

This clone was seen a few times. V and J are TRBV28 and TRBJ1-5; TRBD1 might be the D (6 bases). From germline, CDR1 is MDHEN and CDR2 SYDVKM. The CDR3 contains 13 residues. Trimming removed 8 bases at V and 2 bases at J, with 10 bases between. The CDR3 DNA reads TGTGCCAGCCGACACAGGGGCAATCAGCCCCAGCATTTT. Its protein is CASRHRGNQPQHF. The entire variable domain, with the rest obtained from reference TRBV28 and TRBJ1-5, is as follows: DVKVTQSSRYLVKRTGEKVFLECVQDMDHENMFWYRQDPGLGLRLIYFSYDVKMKEKGDIPEGYSVSREKKERFSLILESASTNQTSMYLCASRHRGNQPQHFGDGTRLSIL.

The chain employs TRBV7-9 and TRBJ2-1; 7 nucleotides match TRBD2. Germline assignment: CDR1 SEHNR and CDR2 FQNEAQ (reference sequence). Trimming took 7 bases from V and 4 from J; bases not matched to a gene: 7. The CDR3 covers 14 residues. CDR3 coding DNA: TGTGCCAGCACTTGGCTAGCGGCTTACAATGAGCAGTTCTTC. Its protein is CASTWLAAYNEQFF.

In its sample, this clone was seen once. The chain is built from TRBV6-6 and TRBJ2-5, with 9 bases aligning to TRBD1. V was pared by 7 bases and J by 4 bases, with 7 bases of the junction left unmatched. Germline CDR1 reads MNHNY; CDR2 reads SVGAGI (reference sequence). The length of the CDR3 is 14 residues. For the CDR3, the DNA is TGTGCCAGCATGCGACAGGGGGTAGGAGAGACCCAGTACTTC. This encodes CASMRQGVGETQYF.

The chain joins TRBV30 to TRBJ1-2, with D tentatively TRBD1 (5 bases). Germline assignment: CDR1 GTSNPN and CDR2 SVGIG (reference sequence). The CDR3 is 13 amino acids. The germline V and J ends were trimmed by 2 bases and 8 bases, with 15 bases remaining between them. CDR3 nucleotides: TGTGCCTGGAGTCGCCAGGGCCGATCAGGCTACACCTTC. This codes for CAWSRQGRSGYTF.

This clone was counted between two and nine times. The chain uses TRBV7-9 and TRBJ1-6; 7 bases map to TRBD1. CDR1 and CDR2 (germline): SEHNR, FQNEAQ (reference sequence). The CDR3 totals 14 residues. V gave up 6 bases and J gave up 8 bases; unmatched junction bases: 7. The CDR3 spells CASRPTGHHSPLHF. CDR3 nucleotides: TGTGCCAGCAGACCGACAGGGCACCATTCACCCCTCCACTTT.

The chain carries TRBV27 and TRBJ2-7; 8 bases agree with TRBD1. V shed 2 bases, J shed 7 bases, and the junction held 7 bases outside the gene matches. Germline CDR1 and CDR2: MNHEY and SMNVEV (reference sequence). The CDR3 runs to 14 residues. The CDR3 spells CASSLVGRGREQYF. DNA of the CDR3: TGTGCCAGCAGTTTAGTAGGCAGGGGGCGAGAGCAGTACTTC.